The entry below describes one T cell receptor beta chain. Its antigen is undetermined. Trimming left V 6 bases short and J 4 bases short, with 17 bases between. This CDR3 region has 15 residues. Germline lookup yields CDR1 SGHRS and CDR2 YFSETQ. TCRdb's table, derived via immunoSEQ multiplex PCR, lists solely in-frame clones and lacks some. Found here are approximately 41,000 clones, 85% to 95% of them singletons; the top ten hold 3.3%. These data are taken from a study of cytomegalovirus exposure and HLA in healthy donors. Study at large: A subsequent analysis reported that the roughly 120 validation repertoires were produced on the same platform that had also been used for the roughly 670 first-cohort repertoires.

The approximately 120-subject validation cohort, separate from the roughly 700-subject first cohort, included the donors. Whole-study results and caveats: Associated with cytomegalovirus, according to the listing, were fewer than 200 TCR beta chains.

The sample taken for sequencing was PBMCs. The clonotype originates from a young man in good health and CMV-seronegative. The rearrangement uses TRBV5-1 and TRBJ2-1; weak D call: TRBD1 (5 bases). CDR3: CASNPSGPAYNEQFF. The CDR3 DNA follows: TGCGCCAGCAACCCATCAGGGCCAGCTTACAATGAGCAGTTCTTC.